These T cell receptor beta chains were read from a single sample in a study of T cell changes during pregnancy in multiple sclerosis. The method was immunoSEQ multiplex PCR; TCRdb's version includes in-frame clones alone and lacks a portion of them. This sample yields 60,000 to 70,000 clones, of which around 92% are seen a single time; over 1% belongs to the top ten. Sequenced here: peripheral blood, sampled after pregnancy. These receptors were taken from a female donor in good health, enrolled as a control in a pregnancy study. Both conserved end residues are trimmed from each CDR3. Fields, in order: J gene, V gene, CDR3 protein.

j_gene: TRBJ1-1
v_gene: TRBV30
CDR3aa: AWSPIKSGTEAF

j_gene: TRBJ1-1
v_gene: TRBV27
CDR3aa: ASKRGGLNTEAF

j_gene: TRBJ2-7
v_gene: TRBV9
CDR3aa: ASSAPDRGPYEQY

j_gene: TRBJ1-2
v_gene: TRBV5-4
CDR3aa: ASSLDGGGYGYT

j_gene: TRBJ2-3
v_gene: TRBV20-1
CDR3aa: SHRGDTQY

j_gene: TRBJ2-5
v_gene: TRBV4-1
CDR3aa: ASSQLAGGRETQY

j_gene: TRBJ1-3
v_gene: TRBV5-6
CDR3aa: ASSRGQTGNTIY

j_gene: TRBJ2-5
v_gene: TRBV7-9
CDR3aa: ASSLGRLQETQY

j_gene: TRBJ2-1
v_gene: TRBV15
CDR3aa: ATSRDSGPYNEQF

j_gene: TRBJ1-2
v_gene: TRBV7-2
CDR3aa: ASSLSGTGGAVYGYT

j_gene: TRBJ2-3
v_gene: TRBV7-3
CDR3aa: ASSLGGVPDTQY

j_gene: TRBJ2-5
v_gene: TRBV9
CDR3aa: ASSVAGGQGALETQY

j_gene: TRBJ1-2
v_gene: TRBV4-1
CDR3aa: ASSPRQGASYGYT

j_gene: TRBJ2-6
v_gene: TRBV7-9
CDR3aa: ASSLAIGANVLT

j_gene: TRBJ1-1
v_gene: TRBV20-1
CDR3aa: SSPENTEAF

j_gene: TRBJ1-1
v_gene: TRBV2
CDR3aa: ASSDRGENTEAF

j_gene: TRBJ1-1
v_gene: TRBV6-5
CDR3aa: ASSRGNTEAF

j_gene: TRBJ1-2
v_gene: TRBV6-5
CDR3aa: ASSSTGAYGYT